The rows below give T cell receptor beta chains drawn from one sample of a study of vaccination and CD4 T cells after COVID-19. Their target antigens are unknown. MiXCR, applied by TCRdb to the PCR reads, yields one record per CDR3 protein. The repertoire holds roughly 28,000 distinct CDR3 sequences, with 41% as singletons. The specimen was CD4+ T cells from blood, cultured in vitro, collected about 7 months after SARS-CoV-2 vaccination. These receptor sequences come from a human donor who had recovered from COVID-19. Both conserved end residues are part of each CDR3. Fields, in order: D gene, clone size, J gene, V gene, CDR3 protein, CDR3 DNA. The D gene is left open where the match is weak. Clone size is stated in some rows and not others, as once, few, many or a class when expanded.

D gene: TRBD2
clone size: NA
J gene: TRBJ2-1
V gene: TRBV5-8
CDR3 protein: CASSHALAANNEQFF
CDR3 DNA: TGTGCCAGCAGCCACGCACTAGCGGCTAACAATGAGCAGTTCTTC

D gene: TRBD2
clone size: NA
J gene: TRBJ2-1
V gene: TRBV7-9
CDR3 protein: CASSPGLAEAPPQFF
CDR3 DNA: TGTGCCAGCAGCCCGGGACTAGCGGAAGCCCCCCCCCAGTTCTTC

D gene: NA
clone size: NA
J gene: TRBJ1-5
V gene: TRBV20-1
CDR3 protein: CSAKENSNQPQHF
CDR3 DNA: TGCAGTGCTAAGGAAAATAGCAATCAGCCCCAGCATTTT

D gene: NA
clone size: once
J gene: TRBJ1-1
V gene: TRBV18
CDR3 protein: CASSPNRATGTEAFF
CDR3 DNA: TGTGCCAGCTCACCAAACAGGGCGACGGGCACTGAAGCTTTCTTT

D gene: TRBD1
clone size: NA
J gene: TRBJ2-5
V gene: TRBV20-1
CDR3 protein: CSARSPDRGPHQETQYF
CDR3 DNA: TGCAGTGCTAGAAGCCCAGACAGGGGGCCTCACCAAGAGACCCAGTACTTC

D gene: TRBD1
clone size: few
J gene: TRBJ2-7
V gene: TRBV24-1
CDR3 protein: CATSDLGQAYEQYF
CDR3 DNA: TGTGCCACCAGTGATCTGGGACAGGCGTACGAGCAGTACTTC

D gene: NA
clone size: few
J gene: TRBJ1-2
V gene: TRBV6-1
CDR3 protein: CATFVGIYGYTF
CDR3 DNA: TGTGCCACTTTCGTAGGGATATATGGCTACACCTTC

D gene: NA
clone size: few
J gene: TRBJ1-5
V gene: TRBV15
CDR3 protein: CATSVQGAQPQHF
CDR3 DNA: TGTGCCACCAGCGTTCAGGGTGCTCAGCCCCAGCATTTT

D gene: NA
clone size: NA
J gene: TRBJ1-1
V gene: TRBV27
CDR3 protein: CASSLSAALRNTEAFF
CDR3 DNA: TGTGCCAGCAGTTTATCGGCGGCACTGCGAAACACTGAAGCTTTCTTT

D gene: NA
clone size: few
J gene: TRBJ1-1
V gene: TRBV20-1
CDR3 protein: CKAGSATEAFF
CDR3 DNA: TGCAAGGCAGGGTCGGCCACTGAAGCTTTCTTT

D gene: TRBD1
clone size: NA
J gene: TRBJ2-7
V gene: TRBV20-1
CDR3 protein: CSARGDREYYEQYF
CDR3 DNA: TGCAGTGCTAGGGGAGACAGGGAGTACTACGAGCAGTACTTC

D gene: TRBD2
clone size: NA
J gene: TRBJ2-7
V gene: TRBV4-3
CDR3 protein: CASSQDVTSLGYGWYF
CDR3 DNA: TGCGCCAGCAGCCAAGATGTGACTAGCCTTGGGTACGGGTGGTACTTC

D gene: NA
clone size: NA
J gene: TRBJ2-7
V gene: TRBV2
CDR3 protein: CASKPDGPYEQYF
CDR3 DNA: TGTGCCAGCAAACCCGACGGCCCCTACGAGCAGTACTTC

D gene: TRBD2
clone size: NA
J gene: TRBJ2-7
V gene: TRBV7-9
CDR3 protein: CASSRSGRAGEQYF
CDR3 DNA: TGTGCCAGCAGCCGTAGCGGGAGGGCGGGCGAGCAGTACTTC

D gene: NA
clone size: NA
J gene: TRBJ1-5
V gene: TRBV20-1
CDR3 protein: CSARDYKQVNQPQHF
CDR3 DNA: TGCAGTGCTAGAGACTACAAACAAGTCAATCAGCCCCAGCATTTT

D gene: TRBD2
clone size: NA
J gene: TRBJ2-7
V gene: TRBV6-1
CDR3 protein: CASSPRGLAGGRVHEQYF
CDR3 DNA: TGTGCCAGCAGTCCGCGGGGACTAGCGGGTGGAAGGGTCCACGAGCAGTACTTC

D gene: TRBD2
clone size: NA
J gene: TRBJ2-5
V gene: TRBV6-1
CDR3 protein: CASSEAPSGVQETQYF
CDR3 DNA: TGTGCCAGCAGTGAAGCGCCTAGCGGGGTCCAAGAGACCCAGTACTTC

D gene: NA
clone size: few
J gene: TRBJ1-1
V gene: TRBV24-1
CDR3 protein: CATSPADQNTEAFF
CDR3 DNA: TGTGCCACCAGCCCCGCGGATCAAAACACTGAAGCTTTCTTT

D gene: NA
clone size: NA
J gene: TRBJ2-1
V gene: TRBV29-1
CDR3 protein: CSVRGLNNEQFF
CDR3 DNA: TGCAGCGTACGGGGGCTGAACAATGAGCAGTTCTTC

D gene: TRBD2
clone size: NA
J gene: TRBJ2-5
V gene: TRBV4-2
CDR3 protein: CASSQDLLAGGHQETQYF
CDR3 DNA: TGTGCCAGCAGCCAAGATTTACTAGCGGGAGGGCATCAAGAGACCCAGTACTTC

D gene: TRBD1
clone size: few
J gene: TRBJ1-1
V gene: TRBV20-1
CDR3 protein: CSARTGTGGRNTEAFF
CDR3 DNA: TGCAGTGCTAGAACCGGGACAGGGGGACGTAACACTGAAGCTTTCTTT

D gene: NA
clone size: few
J gene: TRBJ2-5
V gene: TRBV4-2
CDR3 protein: CASSRESETQYF
CDR3 DNA: TGTGCCAGCAGCCGTGAATCGGAGACCCAGTACTTC

D gene: TRBD1
clone size: NA
J gene: TRBJ2-7
V gene: TRBV28
CDR3 protein: CASSPGGTGLYEQYF
CDR3 DNA: TGTGCCAGCAGTCCCGGGGGGACAGGGCTTTACGAGCAGTACTTC

D gene: NA
clone size: NA
J gene: TRBJ2-7
V gene: TRBV7-9
CDR3 protein: CASSSIGLSQPEQYF
CDR3 DNA: TGTGCCAGCAGCTCGATCGGTCTGTCTCAGCCCGAGCAGTACTTC

D gene: TRBD1
clone size: NA
J gene: TRBJ1-2
V gene: TRBV6-1
CDR3 protein: CAIARLQGDYGYTF
CDR3 DNA: TGTGCCATCGCCCGGCTACAGGGGGATTATGGCTACACCTTC

D gene: NA
clone size: NA
J gene: TRBJ2-5
V gene: TRBV6-1
CDR3 protein: CASRTPGVLETQYF
CDR3 DNA: TGTGCCAGCAGGACGCCAGGGGTCTTGGAGACCCAGTACTTC

D gene: TRBD2
clone size: NA
J gene: TRBJ2-7
V gene: TRBV4-3
CDR3 protein: CASSQDRPRAGGLSYEQYF
CDR3 DNA: TGCGCCAGCAGCCAAGATCGGCCGCGAGCGGGAGGCCTCTCCTACGAGCAGTACTTC

D gene: NA
clone size: NA
J gene: TRBJ2-3
V gene: TRBV7-9
CDR3 protein: CASSLDSMDTQYF
CDR3 DNA: TGTGCCAGCAGCTTAGACAGTATGGATACGCAGTATTTT

D gene: TRBD2
clone size: NA
J gene: TRBJ2-3
V gene: TRBV7-3
CDR3 protein: CASSSSGYTDTQYF
CDR3 DNA: TGTGCCAGCAGCTCTAGCGGGTACACAGATACGCAGTATTTT

D gene: TRBD1
clone size: few
J gene: TRBJ1-5
V gene: TRBV20-1
CDR3 protein: CSAAGTGINQPQHF
CDR3 DNA: TGCAGTGCTGCCGGGACAGGGATAAATCAGCCCCAGCATTTT

D gene: NA
clone size: NA
J gene: TRBJ2-5
V gene: TRBV20-1
CDR3 protein: CSARDLDGRIMTQYF
CDR3 DNA: TGCAGTGCTAGAGACCTAGACGGACGAATTATGACCCAGTACTTC

D gene: TRBD1
clone size: NA
J gene: TRBJ2-7
V gene: TRBV6-1
CDR3 protein: CASRVRQGYEQYF
CDR3 DNA: TGTGCCAGCAGGGTTCGACAGGGCTACGAGCAGTACTTC

D gene: NA
clone size: few
J gene: TRBJ2-5
V gene: TRBV2
CDR3 protein: CASSLVVGYETQYF
CDR3 DNA: TGTGCCAGCAGCCTCGTTGTAGGGTATGAGACCCAGTACTTC

D gene: TRBD2
clone size: NA
J gene: TRBJ2-3
V gene: TRBV25-1
CDR3 protein: CASGSGATDTQYF
CDR3 DNA: TGTGCCAGCGGTAGCGGGGCCACAGATACGCAGTATTTT

D gene: NA
clone size: few
J gene: TRBJ2-7
V gene: TRBV5-1
CDR3 protein: CASSLFRGGGNEQYF
CDR3 DNA: TGCGCCAGCAGCTTGTTTCGCGGAGGGGGCAACGAGCAGTACTTC

D gene: NA
clone size: NA
J gene: TRBJ1-1
V gene: TRBV6-1
CDR3 protein: CASRPLAGTQAFF
CDR3 DNA: TGTGCCAGCAGACCCCTCGCCGGGACACAAGCTTTCTTT

D gene: TRBD1
clone size: NA
J gene: TRBJ2-1
V gene: TRBV29-1
CDR3 protein: CSVEVFGQGEYNEQFF
CDR3 DNA: TGCAGCGTTGAAGTGTTCGGACAGGGCGAGTACAATGAGCAGTTCTTC

D gene: NA
clone size: medium-sized
J gene: TRBJ1-5
V gene: TRBV7-2
CDR3 protein: CASSLVGVSNQPQHF
CDR3 DNA: TGTGCCAGCAGCTTGGTAGGGGTCAGCAATCAGCCCCAGCATTTT

D gene: TRBD1
clone size: few
J gene: TRBJ2-7
V gene: TRBV7-9
CDR3 protein: CASNSPGQGIYEQYF
CDR3 DNA: TGTGCCAGCAACTCGCCCGGACAGGGGATCTACGAGCAGTACTTC

D gene: NA
clone size: few
J gene: TRBJ2-2
V gene: TRBV28
CDR3 protein: CASSPQRTGELFF
CDR3 DNA: TGTGCCAGCAGCCCGCAGAGGACCGGGGAGCTGTTTTTT

D gene: NA
clone size: NA
J gene: TRBJ2-5
V gene: TRBV7-6
CDR3 protein: CASSLRVLETQYF
CDR3 DNA: TGTGCCAGCAGCCTAAGGGTGTTGGAGACCCAGTACTTC

D gene: TRBD1
clone size: NA
J gene: TRBJ1-2
V gene: TRBV20-1
CDR3 protein: CSDRTGGNGYTF
CDR3 DNA: TGCAGTGACCGGACAGGGGGAAATGGCTACACCTTC

D gene: NA
clone size: few
J gene: TRBJ1-1
V gene: TRBV20-1
CDR3 protein: CSAPEGRGFLNTEAFF
CDR3 DNA: TGCAGTGCTCCCGAAGGCAGGGGATTTCTCAACACTGAAGCTTTCTTT

D gene: NA
clone size: NA
J gene: TRBJ1-1
V gene: TRBV10-3
CDR3 protein: CAIRPGLGTEAFF
CDR3 DNA: TGTGCCATCAGGCCCGGACTAGGGACTGAAGCTTTCTTT

D gene: NA
clone size: NA
J gene: TRBJ2-5
V gene: TRBV20-1
CDR3 protein: CSGQHQETQYF
CDR3 DNA: TGCAGTGGACAGCACCAAGAGACCCAGTACTTC

D gene: NA
clone size: NA
J gene: TRBJ2-3
V gene: TRBV20-1
CDR3 protein: CSARELGGGYTDTQYF
CDR3 DNA: TGCAGTGCTAGAGAGCTAGGCGGCGGATACACAGATACGCAGTATTTT

D gene: TRBD2
clone size: NA
J gene: TRBJ2-3
V gene: TRBV20-1
CDR3 protein: CSAAPLLASSTDTQYF
CDR3 DNA: TGCAGTGCTGCACCCTTACTAGCGTCTAGCACAGATACGCAGTATTTT

D gene: TRBD1
clone size: medium-sized
J gene: TRBJ1-2
V gene: TRBV20-1
CDR3 protein: CSARQGAHYGYTF
CDR3 DNA: TGCAGTGCTAGACAGGGGGCCCACTATGGCTACACCTTC

D gene: TRBD2
clone size: few
J gene: TRBJ2-5
V gene: TRBV11-2
CDR3 protein: CASSPRTSGVYETQYF
CDR3 DNA: TGTGCCAGCAGCCCCAGGACTAGCGGCGTGTACGAGACCCAGTACTTC

D gene: NA
clone size: few
J gene: TRBJ2-5
V gene: TRBV19
CDR3 protein: CASSEGGQETQYF
CDR3 DNA: TGTGCCAGTAGTGAGGGGGGCCAAGAGACCCAGTACTTC

D gene: TRBD2
clone size: once
J gene: TRBJ2-3
V gene: TRBV6-4
CDR3 protein: CASSDKGLATDTQYF
CDR3 DNA: TGTGCCAGCAGTGACAAGGGACTAGCGACAGATACGCAGTATTTT

D gene: TRBD1
clone size: NA
J gene: TRBJ1-1
V gene: TRBV28
CDR3 protein: CASSIETTGVAFF
CDR3 DNA: TGTGCCAGCAGTATCGAGACTACAGGGGTAGCTTTCTTT

D gene: NA
clone size: NA
J gene: TRBJ1-1
V gene: TRBV5-8
CDR3 protein: CASSLWSPFEAFF
CDR3 DNA: TGTGCCAGCAGCTTGTGGTCTCCCTTTGAAGCTTTCTTT

D gene: NA
clone size: few
J gene: TRBJ2-5
V gene: TRBV7-9
CDR3 protein: CASSLGMGRETQYF
CDR3 DNA: TGTGCCAGCAGCTTGGGCATGGGGAGGGAGACCCAGTACTTC

D gene: TRBD2
clone size: NA
J gene: TRBJ2-5
V gene: TRBV25-1
CDR3 protein: CASSDPLSGRGETQYF
CDR3 DNA: TGTGCCAGCAGTGATCCTTTGTCAGGGAGGGGAGAGACCCAGTACTTC

D gene: NA
clone size: NA
J gene: TRBJ1-6
V gene: TRBV20-1
CDR3 protein: CSVARSSYNSPLHF
CDR3 DNA: TGCAGTGTAGCCAGGAGCTCCTATAATTCACCCCTCCACTTT

D gene: TRBD2
clone size: few
J gene: TRBJ2-1
V gene: TRBV20-1
CDR3 protein: CSASRTSGGNEQFF
CDR3 DNA: TGCAGTGCTAGTCGGACTAGCGGGGGCAATGAGCAGTTCTTC

D gene: NA
clone size: NA
J gene: TRBJ1-1
V gene: TRBV19
CDR3 protein: CASRSPGMNTEAFF
CDR3 DNA: TGTGCCAGTAGGTCCCCAGGCATGAACACTGAAGCTTTCTTT

D gene: NA
clone size: NA
J gene: TRBJ2-3
V gene: TRBV29-1
CDR3 protein: CSVARGGSTDTQYF
CDR3 DNA: TGCAGCGTGGCCAGAGGGGGGAGCACAGATACGCAGTATTTT